This TCR beta chain was captured by sequencing in a study of CD8+ T cells in alopecia areata. As for the study in general: Those treated were given oral tofacitinib at 5 to 10 mg twice daily.

Of note for this clone: Its target is not known.

Germline CDR1 and CDR2: SQVTM and ANQGSEA. This CDR3 is built from 13 residues. V lost 3 bases and J 2 bases, leaving 10 bases between the germline ends. RNA was extracted and reverse transcribed into cDNA as the sequencing template. Sequencing was performed with immunoSEQ multiplex PCR; in TCRdb, only in-frame clones are kept and a portion is missing. The sample includes 150,000 or so clones, about 87% seen only once; the top ten take around 16%. Overall study findings and caveats: Lesional scalp, especially alopecia totalis/universalis, showed higher clonality than normal scalp.

Specimens obtained from alopecia areata patients comprised lesional scalp punch biopsies and peripheral blood. The researchers isolated CD4+ and CD8+ T cells from PBMCs by sorting. The V call is TRBV29-1, the J call TRBJ2-5; D remains unclear. The sequence was collected from a human donor with alopecia areata. Material: CD8+ T cells sorted from blood, obtained at week 0. In nucleotides, the CDR3 is TGCAGCGTTGATGGTGGAAAACAAGAGACCCAGTACTTC. Translated, it gives CSVDGGKQETQYF.